One and the same sample provided the 30 T cell receptor beta chains below, sequenced in a study of PD-1 blockade in classical Hodgkin lymphoma. Documented time point: cycle 4 day 1 (C4D1), after more than five weeks of nivolumab. Every patient experienced relapse after autologous stem cell transplantation, and brentuximab vedotin exposure varied. Generated by immunoSEQ multiplex PCR, the TCRdb table keeps only in-frame clones and is missing some. This table holds tens of thousands of clones, about 90% found once. Here the sequenced sample was peripheral blood mononuclear cells (PBMCs), taken before the fourth cycle of nivolumab. Every receptor here comes from a human donor with classical Hodgkin lymphoma.

V usage is TRBV5-4 and J usage is TRBJ1-1; D is undetermined. Trimming took off 9 bases at V and 0 bases at J, with 12 bases between the two ends. The length of the CDR3 is 13 residues. In germline, CDR1 is SGHNT, CDR2 YYREEE (reference sequence). The CDR3 DNA follows: TGTGCCACCGGATTTGGTATGAACACTGAAGCTTTCTTT. Translating it yields CATGFGMNTEAFF.

The V and J genes are TRBV6-5 and TRBJ1-4, with D uncertain. The V gene lost 4 bases and the J gene lost 5 bases, with 11 bases spanning the gap. Germline CDR1 is MNHEY and CDR2 is SVGAGI. The CDR3 contains 14 residues. CDR3 amino acids: CASSLSPGNEKLFF. The CDR3, as DNA: TGTGCCAGCAGTTTATCTCCTGGAAATGAAAAACTGTTTTTT.

This sequence joins TRBV15 and TRBJ1-5; unclear D gene. CDR3 size: 15 residues. The germline CDR1 and CDR2 sequences are LNHNV and YYDKDF (reference sequence). The ends were cut back, 0 bases at V and 6 bases at J, with 12 bases in the middle. CDR3 amino acids: CATSRDRGVGQPQHF. Here the CDR3 DNA reads TGTGCCACCAGCAGAGATCGTGGTGTTGGTCAGCCCCAGCATTTT.

V gene TRBV2 combines with J gene TRBJ1-5, with D perhaps matching TRBD1 (5 bases). This CDR3 spans 13 amino acids. Germline CDR1 is SNHLY and CDR2 is FYNNEI. V lost 6 bases and J lost 3, with 9 bases in between. The CDR3 DNA sequence: TGTGCCAGCAGGGACACTAACAATCAGCCCCAGCATTTT. Protein: CASRDTNNQPQHF.

CDR3 region: CASLSLGSGANVLTF. The CDR3 bases are TGTGCCAGCTTGAGTCTTGGATCTGGGGCCAACGTCCTGACTTTC. The J gene is TRBJ2-6, the V gene TRBV6-1; D unclear. Trimming stripped 8 bases from V and 1 base from J, with 12 bases between. CDR1 MNHNS and CDR2 SASEGT come from the germline V gene. This CDR3 is 15 amino acids long.

The chain carries TRBV5-1 and TRBJ2-3, with 8 bases fitting TRBD1. From germline, CDR1 is SGHRS and CDR2 YFSETQ. The CDR3 is made up of 13 amino acids. V was clipped by 7 bases and J by 5 bases; unmatched bases: 6. In DNA, the CDR3 is TGCGCCAGCCGGACAGGGCAGGGAGATACGCAGTATTTT. As protein: CASRTGQGDTQYF.

The sample holds one count of this clone. The V call is TRBV5-1, the J call TRBJ2-3; the match to TRBD2 covers 10 bases. The CDR3 runs 16 residues. Germline CDR1 reads SGHRS; CDR2 reads YFSETQ. With 6 bases clipped from V and 2 bases from J, the junction kept 9 bases outside the gene matches. CDR3 protein: CASNWVAGGATDTQYF. The CDR3 nucleotides are TGCGCCAGCAATTGGGTAGCGGGGGGCGCCACAGATACGCAGTATTTT.

The chain couples TRBV29-1 to TRBJ2-1; D unresolved. Trimming pared 3 bases from V and 1 base from J, leaving 13 bases between. CDR3 length equals 15 residues. CDR1 and CDR2 (germline): SQVTM, ANQGSEA. The chain's CDR3 is CSVDAKPLSYNEQFF. The CDR3 bases are TGCAGCGTTGATGCTAAGCCCCTTTCCTACAATGAGCAGTTCTTC.

This clone was found once. The chain carries TRBV7-9 and TRBJ2-7; 7 bases map to TRBD1. J gave up 4 bases and V 4 bases, and 4 bases lay outside the gene matches. The CDR3 is made up of 13 amino acids. Germline assignment: CDR1 SEHNR and CDR2 FQNEAQ (reference sequence). CDR3 in DNA: TGTGCCAGCAGCTCCAGGGACAGATACGAGCAGTACTTC. This encodes CASSSRDRYEQYF.

CDR3 amino acids: CSVNSGGEDYEQYF. The CDR3 DNA follows: TGCAGCGTGAATAGCGGGGGGGAGGACTACGAGCAGTACTTC. The chain is built from TRBV29-1 and TRBJ2-7; 11 bases are shared with TRBD2. There are 14 residues in the CDR3. V was clipped by 6 bases and J by 3 bases; unmatched bases: 7. Germline V CDR1 and CDR2: SQVTM, ANQGSEA.

The chain is built from TRBV7-9 and TRBJ2-7; 7 bases are shared with TRBD1. The CDR3 loop spans 15 amino acids. From germline, CDR1 is SEHNR and CDR2 FQNEAQ (reference sequence). Trimming took 5 bases from V and 2 from J; bases not matched to a gene: 9. The DNA of the CDR3 is TGTGCCAGCAGCGCCCGGGACAGCGCAACCTACGAGCAGTACTTC. Protein: CASSARDSATYEQYF.

The genes are TRBV5-1 and TRBJ2-5; TRBD1 aligns across 11 bases. This CDR3 region has 15 residues. The ends lost 4 bases at V and 4 bases at J; junction bases unmatched: 6. In germline, CDR1 is SGHRS, CDR2 YFSETQ. The CDR3 reads CASSVGQGGTETQYF. The CDR3 nucleotides read TGCGCCAGCAGCGTGGGACAGGGGGGGACAGAGACCCAGTACTTC.

In this sample, this clone turned up once. The CDR3 loop reads CASSPREGNTGELFF. The CDR3 nucleotides read TGTGCCAGCAGCCCGAGGGAGGGGAACACCGGGGAGCTGTTTTTT. The rearrangement uses TRBV7-9 and TRBJ2-2; 7 bases agree with TRBD2. After removal of 5 bases from V and 1 base from J, the junction contained 4 bases not matched to a gene. The CDR3 length is 15 residues. Germline V gene lookup returns CDR1 SEHNR and CDR2 FQNEAQ (reference sequence).

This chain joins TRBV4-2 and TRBJ1-5; D remains unclear. V shed 1 base and J shed 6 bases, with 7 bases lying between them. This CDR3 region has 13 residues. Germline V gene sequence: CDR1 LGHNA, CDR2 YNFKEQ. Here the CDR3 reads CASSQGTTQPQHF. CDR3 nucleotides: TGTGCCAGCAGCCAAGGGACCACTCAGCCCCAGCATTTT.

This clone occurred a few times. The J gene is TRBJ1-3, the V gene TRBV28; perhaps TRBD1 as D (6 bases). The CDR3 consists of 14 residues. The V gene lost 3 bases and the J gene lost 0 bases, with 6 bases spanning the gap. CDR1 and CDR2 (germline): MDHEN, SYDVKM. The CDR3 reads CASSFRGSGNTIYF. The CDR3 DNA sequence: TGTGCCAGCAGTTTCAGGGGCTCTGGAAACACCATATATTTT.

This chain uses TRBV2 with TRBJ1-2; 7 bases agree with TRBD1. CDR1 is SNHLY, CDR2 FYNNEI, per germline. V shed 7 bases, J shed 5 bases, and the junction held 10 bases outside the gene matches. There are 14 residues in the CDR3. This chain's CDR3 is CASIPGQTYYGYTF. CDR3 DNA sequence: TGTGCCAGCATTCCGGGACAGACCTATTATGGCTACACCTTC.

V and J are TRBV7-6 and TRBJ2-2; 8 bases are shared with TRBD1. The germline gives CDR1 SGHVS, CDR2 FNYEAQ. Trimming took 5 bases from V and 3 from J; bases not matched to a gene: 8. This CDR3 contains 16 residues. CDR3 in DNA: TGTGCCAGCAGCCAATCCGGGACAGGCGACACCGGGGAGCTGTTTTTT. Encoded protein: CASSQSGTGDTGELFF.

The chain couples TRBV30 to TRBJ2-5, with TRBD2 matching over 10 bases. Germline CDR1 reads GTSNPN; CDR2 reads SVGIG (reference sequence). The CDR3 extends over 14 amino acids. The ends lost 0 bases at V and 4 bases at J; junction bases unmatched: 2. CDR3 nucleotides: TGTGCCTGGAGTGTACTAGCGGGGCTAGAGACCCAGTACTTC. As protein: CAWSVLAGLETQYF. Supplemented by reference TRBV30 and TRBJ2-5, the full variable domain reads SQTIHQWPATLVQPVGSPLSLECTVEGTSNPNLYWYRQAAGRGLQLLFYSVGIGQISSEVPQNLSASRPQDRQFILSSKKLLLSDSGFYLCAWSVLAGLETQYFGPGTRLLVL.

This CDR3 is CASSLDSSPEDTIYF. The CDR3, as DNA: TGTGCCAGCAGCTTAGATAGTTCCCCGGAGGACACCATATATTTT. V gene TRBV11-3 combines with J gene TRBJ1-3; D is undetermined. CDR1 SGHNT and CDR2 YENEEA come from the germline V gene. Deletions cut 0 bases from V and 8 bases from J, with 14 bases between. This CDR3 contains 15 residues.

The DNA for the CDR3 is TGCGCCAGCAGCTTAAACAGGCACCCGTACGAGCAGTACTTC. Its protein is CASSLNRHPYEQYF. The V call is TRBV5-1, the J call TRBJ2-7; a weak D match, TRBD1 (5 bases). The CDR3 is made up of 14 amino acids. V was pared by 2 bases and J by 4 bases, with 13 bases between. Germline V gene data show CDR1 as SGHRS and CDR2 as YFSETQ.

The rearrangement links TRBV7-9 to TRBJ1-2; D unresolved. The CDR3 has 15 residues. Deletions cut 5 bases from V and 4 bases from J, with 17 bases between. From germline, CDR1 is SEHNR and CDR2 FQNEAQ (reference sequence). CDR3 in DNA: TGTGCCAGCAGCCTCCGGGAGGACGACATCTATGGCTACACCTTC. Its translation: CASSLREDDIYGYTF.

The chain has TRBV7-8 and TRBJ2-7; 9 bases match TRBD1. The CDR3 loop spans 15 amino acids. Looked up from germline, CDR1 is SGHVS and CDR2 is FQNEAQ. The V segment lost 1 base and the J segment 6 bases; nucleotides outside the gene matches: 7. CDR3 sequence: CASSLGGGQGVEQYF. CDR3 coding DNA: TGTGCCAGCAGCTTAGGGGGGGGACAGGGAGTCGAGCAGTACTTC.

The chain uses TRBV10-3 and TRBJ2-3, with D maybe TRBD1 (6 bases). Per germline, CDR1 ENHRY and CDR2 SYGVKD. The CDR3 has 13 residues. The V end lost 6 bases, the J end lost 2 bases, and 9 bases lay between the germline ends. This CDR3 is CAIRQGNTDTQYF. In DNA form, the CDR3 reads TGTGCCATCAGGCAGGGGAACACAGATACGCAGTATTTT.

This chain connects TRBV19 to TRBJ1-5; no clear D gene. Trimming pared 7 bases from V and 2 bases from J, leaving 18 bases between. Germline assignment: CDR1 LNHDA and CDR2 SQIVND (reference sequence). The CDR3 runs to 16 residues. The CDR3 DNA reads as TGTGCCAGTACAGAAGTGGTTAGTATTCGCAATCAGCCCCAGCATTTT. Residues: CASTEVVSIRNQPQHF.

This chain connects TRBV2 to TRBJ1-4; 7 bases are shared with TRBD1. Per the germline V gene, CDR1 is SNHLY and CDR2 is FYNNEI. CDR3 length: 13 amino acids. V was clipped by 4 bases and J by 7 bases; unmatched bases: 3. The CDR3 sequence is CASSGQGSEKLFF. CDR3 bases: TGTGCCAGCAGTGGACAGGGTAGTGAAAAACTGTTTTTT. Filled out from reference TRBV2 and TRBJ1-4, the complete variable domain reads EPEVTQTPSHQVTQMGQEVILRCVPISNHLYFYWYRQILGQKVEFLVSFYNNEISEKSEIFDDQFSVERPDGSNFTLKIRSTKLEDSAMYFCASSGQGSEKLFFGSGTQLSVL.

This clone has just one count. The chain is built from TRBV25-1 and TRBJ2-7, with D perhaps TRBD1 (5 bases). The CDR3 is made up of 12 amino acids. In germline, CDR1 is MGHDK, CDR2 SYGVNS. The ends were cut back, 6 bases at V and 5 bases at J, with 11 bases in the middle. CDR3: CASRRRVDEQYF. CDR3 DNA: TGTGCCAGCAGGCGCAGGGTTGACGAGCAGTACTTC.

The chain employs TRBV13 and TRBJ2-5; TRBD2 is a possible D gene (5 bases). Trimming took off 3 bases at V and 3 bases at J, with 11 bases between the two ends. Per germline, CDR1 PRHDT and CDR2 FYEKMQ (reference sequence). The CDR3 contains 14 residues. The CDR3 nucleotides are TGTGCCAGCAGCTTGATGGCAGCGGAAGAGACCCAGTACTTC. Translated, it gives CASSLMAAEETQYF.

CDR3 in amino acids: CASRLVGSSYEQYF. The DNA of the CDR3 is TGTGCCAGCAGACTGGTAGGGAGCTCCTACGAGCAGTACTTC. The chain employs TRBV27 and TRBJ2-7; tentative D call: TRBD2 (5 bases). Germline V gene data show CDR1 as MNHEY and CDR2 as SMNVEV (reference sequence). V was cut by 6 bases and J by 0 bases, with 12 bases left in between. The CDR3 contains 14 residues.

This chain uses TRBV6-6 with TRBJ2-7; the match to TRBD1 covers 9 bases. Germline V lookup: CDR1 MNHNY, CDR2 SVGAGI (reference sequence). The length of the CDR3 is 15 residues. Trimming at V came to 7 bases and at J to 0 bases, leaving 7 bases not matched to a gene. CDR3 amino acids: CASTDRGIPSYEQYF. DNA of the CDR3: TGTGCCAGCACCGACAGGGGGATCCCCTCCTACGAGCAGTACTTC.

In regard to this clone: A junction end diverges from the germline sequence, so it may reflect a read error. This sequence joins TRBV5-6 and TRBJ1-2, with a possible D match to TRBD1 (5 bases). The CDR3 sequence is 12 residues long. Germline lookup yields CDR1 SGHDT and CDR2 YYEEEE. The CDR3 region has the DNA TGTGCCAGCAGCTTGGGATCCGGGCTAGGGGTCTTC. Residues: CASSLGSGLGVF.